Following are 29 T cell receptor beta chains from one sample sequenced in a study of cytomegalovirus exposure and HLA in healthy donors. PCR primers comprised 60 Vbeta and 13 Jbeta primers. Clones were read by immunoSEQ multiplex PCR, and TCRdb kept only the in-frame ones, dropping some. This sample lists roughly 30,000 clones; its ten largest clones have around 5%. What was sequenced was PBMCs. The receptors derive from a female donor in good health and CMV-seronegative.

The rearrangement uses TRBV28 and TRBJ2-5, with 7 bases fitting TRBD1. Germline CDR1 is MDHEN and CDR2 is SYDVKM. There are 15 residues in the CDR3. V trimming: 2 bases; J trimming: 2 bases; junction bases outside the gene matches: 5. Here the CDR3 reads CASSLQQGNQETQYF. CDR3 in DNA: TGTGCCAGCAGTTTACAACAGGGGAATCAAGAGACCCAGTACTTC. The full variable domain, with the rest looked up from reference TRBV28 and TRBJ2-5, is DVKVTQSSRYLVKRTGEKVFLECVQDMDHENMFWYRQDPGLGLRLIYFSYDVKMKEKGDIPEGYSVSREKKERFSLILESASTNQTSMYLCASSLQQGNQETQYFGPGTRLLVL.

The chain is built from TRBV7-9 and TRBJ1-2; tentative D call: TRBD1 (5 bases). V lost 2 bases, J lost 1 base, and 5 bases lay in between. This CDR3 has 13 amino acids. CDR1 SEHNR and CDR2 FQNEAQ come from the germline V gene (reference sequence). CDR3 nucleotides: TGTGCCAGCAGCTTACAGGGTAACTATGGCTACACCTTC. Its protein product is CASSLQGNYGYTF.

The chain recombines TRBV11-2 with TRBJ1-4; tentatively, D is TRBD1 (5 bases). Germline V gene data show CDR1 as SGHAT and CDR2 as FQNNGV. This CDR3 is 16 amino acids long. The V end lost 2 bases, the J end lost 0 bases, and 10 bases lay between the germline ends. The CDR3 nucleotides are TGTGCCAGCAGCTTAAGACGGGGGGCAACTAATGAAAAACTGTTTTTT. Translation gives CASSLRRGATNEKLFF.

The V call is TRBV13, the J call TRBJ2-2; tentatively, D is TRBD1 (6 bases). CDR1 is PRHDT and CDR2 is FYEKMQ in the germline V gene (reference sequence). The CDR3 totals 14 residues. V lost 5 bases to trimming and J lost 4 bases, with 11 bases between them. CDR3 DNA sequence: TGTGCCAGCAGCAAAACAGGGTCCACCGGGGAGCTGTTTTTT. Amino acid sequence: CASSKTGSTGELFF.

The V gene is TRBV30, the J gene TRBJ1-5; 7 bases line up with TRBD1. This CDR3 has 13 amino acids. V trimming: 0 bases; J trimming: 4 bases; junction bases outside the gene matches: 0. The germline V gene has CDR1 GTSNPN and CDR2 SVGIG (reference sequence). The CDR3 loop is CAWSVQGNQPQHF. The DNA of the CDR3 is TGTGCCTGGAGTGTACAGGGGAATCAGCCCCAGCATTTT.

The rearrangement joins TRBV6-1 to TRBJ2-5; 7 positions agree with TRBD1. The CDR3 has 14 residues. Germline CDR1 is MNHNS and CDR2 is SASEGT. J gave up 5 bases and V 7 bases, and 10 bases lay outside the gene matches. CDR3 sequence (DNA): TGTGCCAGCAACCTCGACAGGGCTGAGGAGACCCAGTACTTC. It specifies CASNLDRAEETQYF.

The chain recombines TRBV7-3 with TRBJ2-7; TRBD2 might be the D (6 bases). The ends were cut back, 5 bases at V and 2 bases at J, with 19 bases in the middle. Germline CDR1 and CDR2: SGHTA and FQGTGA. The CDR3 totals 16 residues. CDR3 residues: CASSKEGGERAYEQYF. DNA of the CDR3: TGTGCCAGCAGCAAAGAAGGAGGGGAGAGAGCCTACGAGCAGTACTTC.

The chain couples TRBV29-1 to TRBJ2-2, with no clear D. V was trimmed by 7 bases and J by 7 bases, leaving 13 bases between them. CDR3 length: 12 amino acids. From germline, CDR1 is SQVTM and CDR2 ANQGSEA. The CDR3 spells CSAQTMVGELFF. The DNA for the CDR3 is TGCAGCGCACAAACTATGGTCGGGGAGCTGTTTTTT.

This rearrangement joins TRBV18 to TRBJ2-7; weak D call: TRBD1 (5 bases). There are 13 residues in the CDR3. CDR1 and CDR2 (germline): KGHSH, LQKENI. The V end was cut by 2 bases, the J end by 7 bases, with 12 bases between. The CDR3 protein is CASSPTGSGEQYF. The DNA of the CDR3 is TGTGCCAGCTCACCAACGGGTTCAGGGGAGCAGTACTTC.

This chain connects TRBV7-3 to TRBJ2-2; 9 bases match TRBD1. Per germline, CDR1 SGHTA and CDR2 FQGTGA. After removal of 2 bases from V and 1 base from J, the junction contained 5 bases not matched to a gene. The CDR3 is 17 residues long. For the CDR3, the DNA is TGTGCCAGCAGCTTAGGGGGACAGGGAAGGAACACCGGGGAGCTGTTTTTT. It codes for CASSLGGQGRNTGELFF.

The chain joins TRBV4-1 to TRBJ1-1, with a weak D call TRBD1 (6 bases). Germline CDR1 reads MGHRA; CDR2 reads YSYEKL. The V end was cut by 3 bases, the J end by 0 bases, with 11 bases between. The length of the CDR3 is 15 residues. CDR3 amino acids: CASSHPRGMNTEAFF. CDR3 DNA: TGCGCCAGCAGCCACCCGAGGGGGATGAACACTGAAGCTTTCTTT.

The J gene is TRBJ1-1, the V gene TRBV30; TRBD1 matches at 7 bases. The V gene's germline CDR1 is GTSNPN and CDR2 SVGIG (reference sequence). J gave up 7 bases and V 7 bases, and 9 bases lay outside the gene matches. The CDR3 length is 12 residues. The DNA of the CDR3 is TGTGCCTCAGGGGGAAGTAATAATGAAGCTTTCTTT. Translation gives CASGGSNNEAFF.

The V and J genes are TRBV7-2 and TRBJ1-1, with D perhaps matching TRBD1 (5 bases). The germline V and J ends were trimmed by 0 bases and 6 bases, with 11 bases remaining between them. The CDR3 has 14 residues. Germline V gene sequence: CDR1 SGHTA, CDR2 FQGNSA. CDR3 amino acids: CASSLAGASAEAFF. CDR3 DNA: TGTGCCAGCAGCTTAGCAGGGGCTTCGGCTGAAGCTTTCTTT.

The chain carries TRBV7-3 and TRBJ2-1; 8 nucleotides agree with TRBD2. The CDR3 has 15 residues. J lost 7 bases, V lost 4 bases, and 9 bases had no gene match. The germline CDR1 and CDR2 sequences are SGHTA and FQGTGA. CDR3 nucleotides: TGTGCCAGCAGCTATCGGGGGCCGGGGGGGAATGAGCAGTTCTTC. As protein: CASSYRGPGGNEQFF.

V and J are TRBV5-1 and TRBJ2-4, with 7 bases that match TRBD1. CDR1 SGHRS and CDR2 YFSETQ come from the germline V gene. V lost 0 bases, J lost 0 bases, and 6 bases stayed unmatched. The CDR3 covers 17 residues. DNA of the CDR3: TGCGCCAGCAGCTTGGGGAGACAGGGAATAGCCAAAAACATTCAGTACTTC. Amino acids: CASSLGRQGIAKNIQYF.

This chain joins TRBV6-1 and TRBJ1-5; a weak D match, TRBD1 (6 bases). The V gene lost 1 base and the J gene lost 9 bases, with 13 bases spanning the gap. This CDR3 spans 14 amino acids. The germline V gene encodes CDR1 MNHNS and CDR2 SASEGT. CDR3 sequence reads: CASSEGGGPMPQHF. The CDR3 DNA follows: TGTGCCAGCAGTGAAGGGGGGGGGCCCATGCCCCAGCATTTT.

The genes are TRBV4-2 and TRBJ2-5; 9 nucleotides line up with TRBD2. Germline CDR1 is LGHNA and CDR2 is YNFKEQ. J gave up 4 bases and V 0 bases, and 6 bases lay outside the gene matches. The CDR3 is 16 residues long. CDR3 loop: CASSQEGGGAPETQYF. CDR3 coding DNA: TGTGCCAGCAGCCAAGAGGGCGGGGGGGCCCCAGAGACCCAGTACTTC.

This rearrangement joins TRBV6-1 to TRBJ2-1; TRBD1 might be the D (5 bases). The germline V and J ends were trimmed by 7 bases and 8 bases, with 18 bases remaining between them. The CDR3 covers 14 residues. CDR1 and CDR2 from the germline V gene are MNHNS and SASEGT. CDR3 DNA: TGTGCCAGCACCAGGGATCCCCACCTCCATGAGCAGTTCTTC. Translating it yields CASTRDPHLHEQFF.

This rearrangement joins TRBV19 to TRBJ2-5; a possible D gene is TRBD1 (8 bases). Trimming pared 5 bases from V and 6 bases from J, leaving 19 bases between. Germline V lookup: CDR1 LNHDA, CDR2 SQIVND (reference sequence). This CDR3 spans 15 amino acids. CDR3 nucleotides: TGTGCCAGTAGTCCAGGACAGGGAGGGCAGAAGACCCAGTACTTC. As protein: CASSPGQGGQKTQYF.

V is TRBV30 and J is TRBJ1-6, with 7 bases fitting TRBD1. Per germline, CDR1 GTSNPN and CDR2 SVGIG (reference sequence). CDR3 length: 13 amino acids. With V trimmed by 4 bases and J by 10 bases, 7 bases remained unmatched. The CDR3 loop is CAWNLGGRSPLHF. DNA for the CDR3: TGTGCCTGGAATTTAGGGGGCCGGTCACCCCTCCACTTT.

By frequency, this clone is medium-sized (0.01 to 0.1%). Other DNA sequences from this sample encode an identical CDR3 as well. The rearrangement joins TRBV6-1 to TRBJ2-7, with TRBD1 matching over 8 bases. The CDR3 length is 16 residues. The V and J ends lost 1 base and 6 bases, in that order; junction bases with no gene match: 11. Looked up from germline, CDR1 is MNHNS and CDR2 is SASEGT. The CDR3 is CASSEGLGQGAVEQYF. The CDR3 DNA sequence: TGTGCCAGCAGTGAAGGCCTCGGGCAGGGGGCGGTCGAGCAGTACTTC.

This sequence joins TRBV7-9 and TRBJ2-7; D perhaps matches TRBD2 (6 bases). V was clipped by 6 bases and J by 4 bases, with 10 bases between them. The CDR3 covers 12 residues. CDR1 is SEHNR and CDR2 is FQNEAQ in the germline V gene (reference sequence). The CDR3 loop reads CASSSEGYEQYF. The CDR3 region has the DNA TGTGCCAGCAGTTCGGAGGGTTACGAGCAGTACTTC.

This sequence joins TRBV5-5 and TRBJ2-7, with D possibly TRBD1 on 6 matching bases. V dropped 4 bases and J dropped 3 bases, with 14 bases sitting between them. This CDR3 has 14 residues. CDR1 SGHKS and CDR2 YYEKEE come from the germline V gene (reference sequence). This CDR3 is CASSRQGLFYEQYF. CDR3 sequence (DNA): TGTGCCAGCAGCCGCCAGGGGCTCTTCTACGAGCAGTACTTC.

As regards this clone: In the same sample, other DNA sequences code for this CDR3. The rearrangement uses TRBV5-1 and TRBJ1-2; 9 nucleotides line up with TRBD1. This CDR3 region has 16 residues. The trim removed 4 bases at V and 6 bases at J, leaving 13 bases unmatched. Germline V lookup: CDR1 SGHRS, CDR2 YFSETQ. CDR3 DNA sequence: TGCGCCAGCAGCGCGCTGGGACAGGGAGCGACCAATGGCTACACCTTC. Amino acid sequence: CASSALGQGATNGYTF. The full variable domain, rest sourced from reference TRBV5-1 and TRBJ1-2, is KAGVTQTPRYLIKTRGQQVTLSCSPISGHRSVSWYQQTPGQGLQFLFEYFSETQRNKGNFPGRFSGRQFSNSRSEMNVSTLELGDSALYLCASSALGQGATNGYTFGSGTRLTVV.

The V call is TRBV4-1, the J call TRBJ2-5, with D unresolved. The length of the CDR3 is 14 residues. Germline assignment: CDR1 MGHRA and CDR2 YSYEKL. Trimming left V 6 bases short and J 4 bases short, with 15 bases between. The CDR3: CASSRGPLGETQYF. The CDR3 DNA reads TGCGCCAGCAGTCGTGGGCCTCTTGGAGAGACCCAGTACTTC.

This sequence joins TRBV25-1 and TRBJ1-5; TRBD1 aligns across 8 bases. This CDR3 is 15 amino acids long. After removal of 2 bases from V and 2 bases from J, the junction contained 2 bases not matched to a gene. Germline assignment: CDR1 MGHDK and CDR2 SYGVNS. CDR3 in amino acids: CASSEGGQGNQPQHF. In DNA, the CDR3 is TGTGCCAGCAGTGAAGGGGGACAGGGCAATCAGCCCCAGCATTTT.

V gene TRBV18 combines with J gene TRBJ1-3; D gene unclear. Germline CDR1 is KGHSH and CDR2 is LQKENI. Between the trimmed V and J ends, which lost 2 bases and 0 bases, there was a span of 8 bases. CDR3 length equals 15 residues. The CDR3 reads CASSPGQLSGNTIYF. The CDR3 nucleotides read TGTGCCAGCTCACCAGGGCAGCTCTCTGGAAACACCATATATTTT.

The chain employs TRBV29-1 and TRBJ2-7; TRBD1 is a possible D gene (5 bases). CDR1 SQVTM and CDR2 ANQGSEA come from the germline V gene. The CDR3 has 11 amino acids. V was clipped by 4 bases and J by 3 bases, with 7 bases between them. The DNA for the CDR3 is TGCAGCGTTGGGGGCGGCTACGAGCAGTACTTC. Protein: CSVGGGYEQYF.

CDR3 in amino acids: CASSYSWTGSSYEQYF. The CDR3 DNA is TGTGCCAGCAGTTACTCCTGGACAGGAAGCTCCTACGAGCAGTACTTC. This rearrangement joins TRBV6-6 to TRBJ2-7, with 7 bases identical to TRBD1. Per the germline V gene, CDR1 is MNHNY and CDR2 is SVGAGI (reference sequence). V trimming: 0 bases; J trimming: 0 bases; junction bases outside the gene matches: 5. This CDR3 region has 16 residues.